This T cell receptor beta chain was found in a study of blood T cell repertoires in COVID-19. Study as a whole: Acute and convalescent COVID-19 samples came from the United States, Italy and Spain. Sources were T cells, B-cell-depleted T cells, or PBMCs; the material itself was cDNA or gDNA.

The V and J ends lost 4 bases and 0 bases, in that order; junction bases with no gene match: 10. Per the germline V gene, CDR1 is MGHRA and CDR2 is YSYEKL. This CDR3 contains 18 residues. Sequencing was performed with immunoSEQ multiplex PCR; in TCRdb, only in-frame clones are kept and a portion is missing. The table records around 170,000 clones, 80% to 90% of them present only once. The TCR sequence derives from a man aged 45 to 65 with active or convalescent COVID-19. This chain uses TRBV4-1 with TRBJ1-3; 9 bases line up with TRBD1. The material sequenced was peripheral blood. Here the CDR3 reads CASSPWGGQGRSGNTIYF. The CDR3 DNA sequence: TGCGCCAGCAGCCCTTGGGGGGGACAGGGCCGCTCTGGAAACACCATATATTTT.